This T cell receptor (beta chain) was retrieved from a study of T-cell memory formation after mild COVID-19. On the study more broadly: TCR clusters were mostly confined to one donor each.

TCRdb re-analysed the 5' RACE reads in MiXCR, keeping a single row per CDR3 protein. Of more than 300,000 distinct CDR3 sequences in the sample, around 13% are singletons; the top ten hold 22%. This clonotype showed up just a few times. Input material: PBMCs or a T cell subset sorted from them (not recorded which). The sequence derives from a young man who had mild COVID-19 (a few samples of this study predate the infection). Cell type and time point are not known.

The CDR3 nucleotides read TGTGCCAGCAGTTACGGCGACAGCTATGGCTACACCTTC. Translating gives CASSYGDSYGYTF. V is TRBV6-5 and J is TRBJ1-2, with D possibly TRBD1 on 5 matching bases. Trimming took off 2 bases at V and 4 bases at J, with 8 bases between the two ends. Germline lookup yields CDR1 MNHEY and CDR2 SVGAGI. This CDR3 region has 13 residues.